This T cell receptor (beta chain) was captured by sequencing in a study of blood T cell repertoires in COVID-19. Across the study: Acute-phase and convalescent COVID-19 samples originated in the United States, Italy and Spain. PBMCs, B-cell-depleted T cells, or T cells were the source of the cDNA or gDNA that made up the material.

Using immunoSEQ multiplex PCR, the repertoire was profiled, and TCRdb retains in-frame clones only, with some absent. Of some 88,000 clones in the sample, 85% were seen once. Only one count was recorded for this clone. The source material was peripheral blood. This TCR came from a man aged 60-69 years with acute or convalescent COVID-19.

The CDR3 nucleotides read TGTGCCAGCAGTTACTCAGACAGTGGCAATCAGCCCCAGCATTTT. Its protein is CASSYSDSGNQPQHF. The chain recombines TRBV6-5 with TRBJ1-5; perhaps TRBD1 as D (5 bases). V shed 0 bases and J shed 2 bases, with 8 bases lying between them. The germline V gene has CDR1 MNHEY and CDR2 SVGAGI. There are 15 residues in the CDR3.